This T cell receptor beta chain was captured by sequencing in a study of T cells in Graves' hyperthyroidism and ophthalmopathy (dated by TCRdb to about 2019). For context, the study as a whole: Peripheral blood was sampled at the time of initial diagnosis, prior to any treatment. A discovery cohort of fewer than 110 patients, roughly 45 with Graves' ophthalmopathy and over 55 with stable Graves' hyperthyroidism, was used to find distinguishing TCR V-J signatures. Whether ophthalmopathy could be predicted prospectively was tested in an independent validation cohort made up of fewer than 20 hyperthyroidism patients plus 17 patients who later progressed to ophthalmopathy. The roughly 100 discovery patients were randomly split 7:3 into training and test sets. Thyroid tissue and blood T-cell repertoires from about 6 Graves' hyperthyroidism patients were also compared in the study. After blood sampling, hyperthyroidism patients were treated with methimazole at a starting dose of 30 mg daily, and ophthalmopathy patients were treated with high-dose intravenous methylprednisolone. According to the paper, TCR Vbeta CDR3 sequencing was carried out on about 140 peripheral blood samples, which came from approximately 43 ophthalmopathy, about 75 hyperthyroidism and roughly 17 progressor patients. What the authors observed across the whole study: A 13 V-J signature model separated ophthalmopathy from stable hyperthyroidism, with about 90% sensitivity and roughly 81% specificity in cross-validation and 80%/75% in testing. Sample size was not statistically predetermined, and blinding of investigators to group allocation was not performed. In validation, progression to ophthalmopathy was predicted by the model with almost 71% sensitivity and 72% to 85% specificity, a median of approximately 6.5 months before onset. Most expanded thyroid clonotypes (frequency above 0.001) were also found in blood, which suggests that blood repertoires may mirror thyroid immune responses.

This clonotype showed up just a few times. Its antigen is still unknown. Base qualities are not recorded, but no much larger clone differs from it by a single base. TCR beta CDR3 regions were amplified from RNA transcripts. The TCR CDR3 was subjected to a first round of RT-PCR using the HTBI primer set and the Qiagen OneStep RT-PCR kit. The libraries were constructed in a second round of multiplex PCR and then size-selected and purified. Paired-end sequencing of the libraries was performed with 100 bp reads on an Illumina HiSeq2000. The paper's data handling went like this. SOAPnuke was used to process the raw data, removing reads that contained adapters or uncalled bases, had a mean Phred below 15, or lacked an exact match to the constant primer or identifier. High-quality paired reads were merged using COPE v1.2.5, and each unique nucleotide sequence was defined as a clonotype. MiTCR v1.1 was used to align the clonotypes against IMGT TRBV, TRBD and TRBJ reference segments. The analysis was restricted to V-J combinations with a frequency above 0.0001, which together covered just over 98% of the repertoires. A TCS score was defined as the ratio between F50 (clonal expansion) and ExV (chaos), using BLOSUM62-based TCRdist between CDR3 peptides within each V-J. Welch's t-statistics and random forest reduced 450 to 600 V-J features to around 14, which were used in a naive Bayes classifier (R e1071). TCRdb trimmed the raw reads at Q25, called clones with MiXCR and kept productive beta chains. Each record represents a unique CDR3 protein, reported with the most common genes and DNA among its rows. The V and J calls shown here were made by TCRdb, not taken from the authors' results. The sample table holds about 640,000 distinct CDR3 sequences, of which less than 25% were seen once. The ten largest account for under 35% of the sample.

Ophthalmopathy patients had moderately to severely active disease, Clinical Activity Score of at least 3, NOSPECS grade of at least 4, and duration under 3 months. Exclusion was applied to patients with uncontrolled infections, other autoimmune diseases, pregnancy or lactation. Clinical symptoms, serum thyroxine and TRAb, thyroid ultrasound, and orbital computed tomography formed the basis for the diagnoses. Ficoll-Paque density gradient centrifugation was used to isolate PBMCs from about 9.4 ml of fresh peripheral blood. Total RNA was extracted with Trizol reagent, and quality was checked on an Agilent 2100 Bioanalyzer. The sequenced material came from blood. The sequence was obtained from a man aged 25 to 40 with Graves' ophthalmopathy.

At the DNA level, the sequence is TGTGCCAGCAGCTCTCAGACAGGACTGGCCGGGGAGACCCAGTACTTC. Its protein product is CASSSQTGLAGETQYF. In this chain, TRBV5-8 is recombined with TRBJ2-5; a tentative D match to TRBD1 spans 6 bases. The CDR3 goes from the cysteine to the phenylalanine over 16 residues. This entry keeps only the CDR3 DNA: 48 bases, framed from base 1. The V and J ends are trimmed by 3 bases and 5 bases, leaving 20 bases between them. The germline V gene gives CDR1 as SGHTS and CDR2 as YDEGEE.